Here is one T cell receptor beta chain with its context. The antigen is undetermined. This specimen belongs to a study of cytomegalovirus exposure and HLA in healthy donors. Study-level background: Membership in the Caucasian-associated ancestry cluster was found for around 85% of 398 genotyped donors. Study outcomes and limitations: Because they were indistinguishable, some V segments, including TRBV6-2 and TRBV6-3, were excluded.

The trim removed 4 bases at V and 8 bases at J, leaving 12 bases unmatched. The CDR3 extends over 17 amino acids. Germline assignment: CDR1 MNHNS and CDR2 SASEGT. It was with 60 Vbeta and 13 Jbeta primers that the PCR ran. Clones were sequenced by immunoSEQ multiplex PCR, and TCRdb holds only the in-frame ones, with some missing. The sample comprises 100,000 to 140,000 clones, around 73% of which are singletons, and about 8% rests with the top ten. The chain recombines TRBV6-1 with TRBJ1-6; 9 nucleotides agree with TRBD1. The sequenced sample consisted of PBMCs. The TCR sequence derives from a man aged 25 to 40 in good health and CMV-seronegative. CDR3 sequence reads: CASSVTGGANSDSPLHF. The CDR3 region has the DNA TGTGCCAGCAGTGTAACAGGGGGCGCAAATTCGGATTCACCCCTCCACTTT.